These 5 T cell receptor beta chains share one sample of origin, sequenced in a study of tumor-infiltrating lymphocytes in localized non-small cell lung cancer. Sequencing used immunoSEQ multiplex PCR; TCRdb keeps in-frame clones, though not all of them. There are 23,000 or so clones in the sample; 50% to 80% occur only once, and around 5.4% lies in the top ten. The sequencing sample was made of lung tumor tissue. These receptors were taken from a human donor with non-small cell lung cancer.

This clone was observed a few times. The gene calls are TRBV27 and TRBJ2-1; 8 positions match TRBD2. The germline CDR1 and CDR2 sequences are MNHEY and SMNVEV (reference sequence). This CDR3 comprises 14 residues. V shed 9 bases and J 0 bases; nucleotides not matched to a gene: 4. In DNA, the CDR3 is TGTGCCAGTAGGAGCGGGGGCTCCTACAATGAGCAGTTCTTC. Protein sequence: CASRSGGSYNEQFF.

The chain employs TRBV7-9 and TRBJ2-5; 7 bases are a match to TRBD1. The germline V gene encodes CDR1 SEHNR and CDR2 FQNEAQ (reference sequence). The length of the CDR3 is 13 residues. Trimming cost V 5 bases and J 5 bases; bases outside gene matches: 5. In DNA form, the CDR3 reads TGTGCCAGCAGCCCGAGGGGGCCCGAGACCCAGTACTTC. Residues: CASSPRGPETQYF.

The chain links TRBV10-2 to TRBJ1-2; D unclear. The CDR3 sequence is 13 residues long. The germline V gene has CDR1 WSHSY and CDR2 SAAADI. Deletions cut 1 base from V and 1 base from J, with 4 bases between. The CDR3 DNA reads TGCGCCAGCAGTGAGTACAGTAACTATGGCTACACCTTC. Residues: CASSEYSNYGYTF.

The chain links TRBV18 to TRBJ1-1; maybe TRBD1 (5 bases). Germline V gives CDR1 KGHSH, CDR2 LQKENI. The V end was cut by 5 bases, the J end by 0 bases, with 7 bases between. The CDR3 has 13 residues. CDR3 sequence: CASSAGVNTEAFF. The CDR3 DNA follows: TGTGCCAGCTCAGCGGGGGTGAACACTGAAGCTTTCTTT. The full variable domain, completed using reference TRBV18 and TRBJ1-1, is NAGVMQNPRHLVRRRGQEARLRCSPMKGHSHVYWYRQLPEEGLKFMVYLQKENIIDESGMPKERFSAEFPKEGPSILRIQQVVRGDSAAYFCASSAGVNTEAFFGQGTRLTVV.

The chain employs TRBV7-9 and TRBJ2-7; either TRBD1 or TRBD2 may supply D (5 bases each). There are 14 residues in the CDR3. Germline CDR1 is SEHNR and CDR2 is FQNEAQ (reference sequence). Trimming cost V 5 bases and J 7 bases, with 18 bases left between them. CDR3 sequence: CASSPRDGGREQYF. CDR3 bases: TGTGCCAGCAGCCCCAGGGACGGTGGACGAGAGCAGTACTTC.